What follows are 20 T cell receptor beta chains derived from one specimen sequenced in a study of chronic HIV infection and antiretroviral therapy. Using its own MiXCR run on the 5' RACE reads, TCRdb lists one record per CDR3 protein. The sample carries about 38,000 distinct CDR3 sequences, roughly 8.2% recorded once. Input material: peripheral blood. These TCRs come from an adult who had HIV and had not received antiretroviral therapy, or was an uninfected healthy control (not recorded which).

The chain recombines TRBV7-9 with TRBJ1-1, with D unresolved. Germline lookup yields CDR1 SEHNR and CDR2 FQNEAQ (reference sequence). The length of the CDR3 is 14 residues. Trimming removed 3 bases from V and 11 bases from J, with 19 bases in between. Here the CDR3 reads CASSFINRPFLAFF. The DNA for the CDR3 is TGTGCCAGCAGCTTTATTAACAGACCATTCTTGGCTTTCTTT.

This clonotype came up many times. The CDR3 loop reads CSARGTSSSINEQYF. The CDR3 DNA is TGCAGTGCTAGGGGGACTAGTTCGTCTATTAACGAGCAGTACTTC. The chain couples TRBV20-1 to TRBJ2-7, with 8 bases matching TRBD2. This CDR3 has 15 residues. Germline V gives CDR1 DFQATT, CDR2 SNEGSKA (reference sequence). The J segment lost 5 bases and the V segment lost 3 bases, leaving 12 bases of the junction unmatched.

This clonotype was detected ten times or more. The chain joins TRBV6-6 to TRBJ2-1, with 12 bases fitting TRBD2. Germline V gene data show CDR1 as MNHNY and CDR2 as SVGAGI (reference sequence). This CDR3 spans 16 amino acids. V trimming: 0 bases; J trimming: 9 bases; junction bases outside the gene matches: 6. The CDR3 coding sequence is TGTGCCAGCAGTTACTCGTCTAGCGGGAGGGGGGGTGAGCAGTTCTTC. This encodes CASSYSSSGRGGEQFF.

This clonotype was seen a few times. The chain couples TRBV20-1 to TRBJ2-1; 10 nucleotides align to TRBD2. Germline CDR1 is DFQATT and CDR2 is SNEGSKA (reference sequence). Trimming removed 3 bases from V and 1 base from J; junction bases left unmatched: 3. CDR3 length: 15 amino acids. The CDR3 bases are TGCAGTGCTAGTACTAGCGGGACTTCCTACAATGAGCAGTTCTTC. It translates to CSASTSGTSYNEQFF.

The chain uses TRBV20-1 and TRBJ2-1; the D gene is possibly TRBD1 (5 bases). Between the trimmed V and J ends, which lost 5 bases and 5 bases, there was a span of 13 bases. The CDR3 consists of 13 residues. Germline V gene lookup returns CDR1 DFQATT and CDR2 SNEGSKA (reference sequence). The CDR3 spells CSAGNRRNNEQFF. In nucleotides, the CDR3 is TGCAGTGCTGGGAACAGGAGAAACAATGAGCAGTTCTTC.

There are many counts of this clonotype. This chain connects TRBV6-1 to TRBJ2-3, with 7 bases identical to TRBD2. The CDR3 totals 15 residues. The trim removed 8 bases at V and 0 bases at J, leaving 8 bases unmatched. Germline CDR1 is MNHNS and CDR2 is SASEGT. CDR3 loop: CASLRGTTSTDTQYF. As DNA, the CDR3 is TGTGCCAGCCTGCGGGGGACTACCAGCACAGATACGCAGTATTTT.

At least ten counts were recorded for this clonotype. The chain employs TRBV16 and TRBJ1-1; 8 nucleotides agree with TRBD1. This CDR3 has 15 amino acids. Looked up from germline, CDR1 is KGHSY and CDR2 is FQNENV. After removal of 4 bases from V and 1 base from J, the junction contained 5 bases not matched to a gene. CDR3 coding DNA: TGTGCCAGCAGCCTAAACAGGGGGTGGAACACTGAAGCTTTCTTT. It codes for CASSLNRGWNTEAFF.

At least ten counts were recorded for this clonotype. This CDR3 is CATSDSTRGGPDTQYF. The CDR3 bases are TGTGCCACCAGTGATTCGACTAGAGGGGGCCCAGATACGCAGTATTTT. The chain combines TRBV24-1 with TRBJ2-3; the D gene is possibly TRBD1 (7 bases). CDR3 length equals 16 residues. V lost 2 bases, J lost 4 bases, and 15 bases lay in between. The V gene's germline CDR1 is KGHDR and CDR2 SFDVKD.

The sample holds a few counts of this clonotype. This chain joins TRBV5-1 and TRBJ2-2; TRBD1 agrees at 7 bases. V was clipped by 0 bases and J by 0 bases; unmatched bases: 2. CDR1 SGHRS and CDR2 YFSETQ come from the germline V gene. The CDR3 length is 16 residues. Here the CDR3 reads CASSLEGTANTGELFF. CDR3 DNA: TGCGCCAGCAGCTTGGAAGGGACAGCGAACACCGGGGAGCTGTTTTTT.

The chain combines TRBV11-3 with TRBJ2-1; 9 nucleotides match TRBD2. Germline trimming cut 4 bases from V and 4 bases from J; bases unmatched to any gene: 8. Germline lookup yields CDR1 SGHNT and CDR2 YENEEA. The CDR3 totals 16 residues. The DNA for the CDR3 is TGTGCCAGCAGCTCCCTTGGCGGGGGGGGATACAATGAGCAGTTCTTC. Residues: CASSSLGGGGYNEQFF.

On this clonotype: At one of its ends the junction is not consistent with the germline gene, which may arise from a read error. The rearrangement joins TRBV9 to TRBJ2-7; no clear D. The CDR3 has 12 amino acids. In germline, CDR1 is SGDLS, CDR2 YYNGEE. The CDR3, as DNA: TGTGCCAGCAGCCCCCCCTCCTACGAGCAGCACTTC. Translation: CASSPPSYEQHF.

The chain joins TRBV9 to TRBJ2-1; 10 bases line up with TRBD2. Germline V gene data show CDR1 as SGDLS and CDR2 as YYNGEE. Losses at the gene ends were 2 bases for V and 7 bases for J; bases not matched to a gene: 6. This CDR3 has 15 amino acids. CDR3 region: CASSVLAGDGNEQFF. The CDR3 DNA reads as TGTGCCAGCAGCGTCCTAGCGGGAGATGGAAATGAGCAGTTCTTC. The full variable domain, completed using reference TRBV9 and TRBJ2-1, is DSGVTQTPKHLITATGQRVTLRCSPRSGDLSVYWYQQSLDQGLQFLIQYYNGEERAKGNILERFSAQQFPDLHSELNLSSLELGDSALYFCASSVLAGDGNEQFFGPGTRLTVL.

This clonotype was counted at least ten times. This chain connects TRBV5-1 to TRBJ1-4; 9 bases align to TRBD1. V lost 4 bases and J lost 3; bases outside the gene matches: 1. The CDR3 is made up of 14 amino acids. The V gene's germline CDR1 is SGHRS and CDR2 YFSETQ. CDR3 DNA sequence: TGCGCCAGCAGCGGGACAGGGCCTAATGAAAAACTGTTTTTT. Translation gives CASSGTGPNEKLFF.

The chain has TRBV2 and TRBJ2-2; TRBD1 is a possible D gene (6 bases). In germline, CDR1 is SNHLY, CDR2 FYNNEI. The CDR3 is 13 amino acids. The V and J ends lost 7 bases and 7 bases respectively, with 13 bases between them. The CDR3 bases are TGTGCCAGCAAATACAGGGCAAACGGGGAGCTGTTTTTT. Protein sequence: CASKYRANGELFF.

This clonotype has only a few counts. The CDR3 DNA follows: TGTGCCAGCAAGGGTACTAGCGGGAGGACGAATGAGCAGTTCTTC. This codes for CASKGTSGRTNEQFF. This chain uses TRBV2 with TRBJ2-1, with 12 nucleotides matching TRBD2. The CDR3 totals 15 residues. The germline V gene has CDR1 SNHLY and CDR2 FYNNEI. Trimming took 7 bases from V and 7 from J; bases not matched to a gene: 8. Variable domain in full (rest from reference TRBV2 and TRBJ2-1): EPEVTQTPSHQVTQMGQEVILRCVPISNHLYFYWYRQILGQKVEFLVSFYNNEISEKSEIFDDQFSVERPDGSNFTLKIRSTKLEDSAMYFCASKGTSGRTNEQFFGPGTRLTVL.

This chain joins TRBV29-1 and TRBJ2-3, with 7 bases lining up with TRBD2. This CDR3 is 11 amino acids long. Germline CDR1 SQVTM, CDR2 ANQGSEA. V gave up 6 bases and J gave up 11 bases; unmatched junction bases: 8. Here the CDR3 DNA reads TGCAGCGTGGGGACTACCTTAGAGCAGTATTTT. Its protein product is CSVGTTLEQYF.

The sample holds a few counts of this clonotype. The J gene is TRBJ2-5, the V gene TRBV7-2; D is uncertain. CDR1 is SGHTA, CDR2 FQGNSA, per germline. V lost 5 bases and J 4 bases, leaving 5 bases between the germline ends. The CDR3 sequence is 11 residues long. The CDR3 here is CASSTSETQYF. The CDR3 region has the DNA TGTGCCAGCAGCACGTCAGAGACCCAGTACTTC.

The chain recombines TRBV21-1 with TRBJ1-5. TRBV21-1 is recorded as a pseudogene. The length of the CDR3 is 14 residues. The CDR3 nucleotides are TGTGCCAGCAGCAATAGGGATAGCAATCAGCCCCAGCATTTT. Its protein product is CASSNRDSNQPQHF.

V gene TRBV20-1 combines with J gene TRBJ2-5, with TRBD2 identical over 16 bases. The J segment lost 6 bases and the V segment lost 3 bases, leaving 7 bases of the junction unmatched. This CDR3 has 16 residues. Germline loops: CDR1 DFQATT, CDR2 SNEGSKA (reference sequence). The CDR3 DNA sequence: TGCAGTGCTAGTCCCCCGGGACTAGCGGGAGGGAAGACCCAGTACTTC. It specifies CSASPPGLAGGKTQYF.

The chain is built from TRBV6-6 and TRBJ1-5; unclear D gene. V lost 7 bases and J lost 0, with 13 bases in between. CDR3 size: 15 residues. Germline V gene lookup returns CDR1 MNHNY and CDR2 SVGAGI (reference sequence). The CDR3 is CASTPGSHSNQPQHF. As DNA, the CDR3 is TGTGCCAGCACTCCGGGGTCACATAGCAATCAGCCCCAGCATTTT.